The 6 T cell receptor beta chains below all came from one sample that was sequenced in a study of TIL therapy for anti-PD-1-resistant metastatic lung cancer. Described time point: pre-treatment sample, taken before nivolumab and TIL therapy. The tumor samples were excised metastases, mostly pleural nodules or supraclavicular lymph nodes. Sequencing used immunoSEQ v3. Libraries were prepared by immunoSEQ multiplex PCR; TCRdb keeps only in-frame clonotypes and omits some of them. This table holds approximately 92,000 clones, 55% to 75% found once. Source: tumor tissue, taken at baseline. The receptors come from a person aged 25-79 years with non-small cell lung cancer.

The chain uses TRBV6-4 and TRBJ2-6, with 7 positions matching TRBD1. Germline CDR1 and CDR2: MRHNA and SNTAGT. J lost 1 base, V lost 6 bases, and 12 bases had no gene match. The CDR3 is 18 amino acids. The CDR3 reads CASSPQGLGRSGANVLTF. The DNA for the CDR3 is TGTGCCAGCAGCCCACAGGGGTTAGGACGGTCTGGGGCCAACGTCCTGACTTTC.

This clone has just one count. The V gene is TRBV6-6, the J gene TRBJ1-2, with D possibly matching TRBD1 (5 bases). Looked up from germline, CDR1 is MNHNY and CDR2 is SVGAGI (reference sequence). Trimming left V 2 bases short and J 8 bases short, with 12 bases between. The CDR3 has 13 residues. As DNA, the CDR3 is TGTGCCAGCAGTTACCAGGGTCCAGGGGGCTACACCTTC. Translation gives CASSYQGPGGYTF.

V gene TRBV30 combines with J gene TRBJ2-3; no reliable D call. The CDR3 is 11 amino acids. V lost 4 bases, J lost 4 bases, and 6 bases lay in between. CDR1 and CDR2 from the germline V gene are GTSNPN and SVGIG (reference sequence). As DNA, the CDR3 is TGTGCCTGGACTCGGGCAGATACGCAGTATTTT. Protein product: CAWTRADTQYF.

The V and J genes are TRBV4-1 and TRBJ1-1; D gene uncertain. CDR1 and CDR2 (germline): MGHRA, YSYEKL. CDR3 length equals 15 residues. The V gene lost 1 base and the J gene lost 4 bases, with 13 bases spanning the gap. DNA of the CDR3: TGCGCCAGCAGCCAAGTAATATACCTAACCACTGAAGCTTTCTTT. Its protein product is CASSQVIYLTTEAFF.

This chain links TRBV4-1 with TRBJ2-2, with 8 bases that match TRBD2. With 1 base clipped from V and 5 bases from J, the junction kept 3 bases outside the gene matches. Germline values: CDR1 MGHRA, CDR2 YSYEKL. The CDR3 totals 15 residues. The chain's CDR3 is CASSQAGGKTGELFF. The CDR3 coding sequence is TGCGCCAGCAGCCAAGCGGGGGGGAAAACCGGGGAGCTGTTTTTT.

V usage is TRBV3-1 (or the pseudogene TRBV3-2) and J usage is TRBJ2-5; 7 nucleotides match TRBD1. V shed 1 base and J 3 bases; nucleotides not matched to a gene: 5. CDR1 LGHDT and CDR2 YNNKEL come from the germline V gene (reference sequence). The CDR3 loop spans 15 amino acids. CDR3 sequence reads: CASSQVTGTKETQYF. DNA for the CDR3: TGTGCCAGCAGCCAAGTGACAGGGACGAAAGAGACCCAGTACTTC.